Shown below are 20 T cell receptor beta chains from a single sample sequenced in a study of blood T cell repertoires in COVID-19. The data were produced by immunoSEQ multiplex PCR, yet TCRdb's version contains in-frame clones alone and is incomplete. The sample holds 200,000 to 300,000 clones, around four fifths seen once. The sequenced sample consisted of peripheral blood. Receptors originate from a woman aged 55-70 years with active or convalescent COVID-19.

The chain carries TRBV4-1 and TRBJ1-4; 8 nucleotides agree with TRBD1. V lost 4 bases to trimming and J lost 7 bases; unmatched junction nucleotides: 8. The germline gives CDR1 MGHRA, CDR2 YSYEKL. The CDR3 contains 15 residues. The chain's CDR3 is CASSLTGGLSEKLFF. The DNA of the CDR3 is TGCGCCAGCAGCCTTACAGGGGGATTGAGTGAAAAACTGTTTTTT.

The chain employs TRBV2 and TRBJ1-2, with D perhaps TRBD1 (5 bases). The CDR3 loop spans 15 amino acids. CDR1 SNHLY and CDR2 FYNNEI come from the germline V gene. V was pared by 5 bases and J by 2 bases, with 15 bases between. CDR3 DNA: TGTGCCAGCAGTACGAGACAGAGTCTAAACTATGGCTACACCTTC. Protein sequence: CASSTRQSLNYGYTF.

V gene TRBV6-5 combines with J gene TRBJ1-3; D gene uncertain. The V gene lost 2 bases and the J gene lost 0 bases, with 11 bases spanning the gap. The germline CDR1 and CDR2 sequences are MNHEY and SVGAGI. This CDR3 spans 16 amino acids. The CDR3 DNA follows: TGTGCCAGCAGTTACGGTCAGGTTCTCTCTGGAAACACCATATATTTT. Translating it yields CASSYGQVLSGNTIYF.

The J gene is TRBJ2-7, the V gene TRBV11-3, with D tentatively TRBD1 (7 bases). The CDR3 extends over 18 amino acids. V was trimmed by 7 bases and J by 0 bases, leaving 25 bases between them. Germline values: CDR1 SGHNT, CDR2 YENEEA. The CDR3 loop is CASTPGGSRGPASYEQYV. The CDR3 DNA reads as TGTGCCAGCACCCCAGGGGGGAGTAGGGGGCCAGCCTCCTACGAGCAGTACGTC.

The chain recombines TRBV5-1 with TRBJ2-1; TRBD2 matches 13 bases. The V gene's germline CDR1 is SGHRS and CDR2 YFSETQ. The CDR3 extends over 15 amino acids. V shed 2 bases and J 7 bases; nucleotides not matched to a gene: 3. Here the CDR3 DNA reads TGCGCCAGCAGCTTTGGACTAGCGGGAGAGAATGAGCAGTTCTTC. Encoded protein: CASSFGLAGENEQFF.

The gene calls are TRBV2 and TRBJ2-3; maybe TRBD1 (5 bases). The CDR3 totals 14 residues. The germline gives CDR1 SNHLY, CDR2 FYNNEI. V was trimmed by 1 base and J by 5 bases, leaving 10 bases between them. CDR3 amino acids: CASSEGGLGDTQYF. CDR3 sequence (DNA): TGTGCCAGCAGTGAAGGGGGCCTGGGAGATACGCAGTATTTT.

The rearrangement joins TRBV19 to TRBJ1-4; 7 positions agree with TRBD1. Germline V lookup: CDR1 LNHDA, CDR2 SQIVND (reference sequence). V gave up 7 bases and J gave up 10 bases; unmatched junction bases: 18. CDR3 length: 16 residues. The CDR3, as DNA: TGTGCCAGTACCCCAGGACCAGGGGGATCCAGAGGAAAACTGTTTTTT. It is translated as CASTPGPGGSRGKLFF.

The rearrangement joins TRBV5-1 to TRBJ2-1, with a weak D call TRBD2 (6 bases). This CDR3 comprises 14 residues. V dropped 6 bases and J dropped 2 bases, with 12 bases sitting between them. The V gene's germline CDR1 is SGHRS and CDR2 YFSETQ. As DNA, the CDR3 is TGCGCCAGCACACTAGCAGGTCCCTACAATGAGCAGTTCTTC. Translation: CASTLAGPYNEQFF.

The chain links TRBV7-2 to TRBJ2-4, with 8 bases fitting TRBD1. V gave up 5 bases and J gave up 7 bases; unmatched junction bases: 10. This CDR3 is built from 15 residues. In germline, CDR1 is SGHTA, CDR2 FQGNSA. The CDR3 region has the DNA TGTGCCAGCAGCCACGGACAGGGATCGGGGAACATTCAGTACTTC. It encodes CASSHGQGSGNIQYF. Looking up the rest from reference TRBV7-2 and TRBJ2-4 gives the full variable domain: GAGVSQSPSNKVTEKGKDVELRCDPISGHTALYWYRQSLGQGLEFLIYFQGNSAPDKSGLPSDRFSAERTGGSVSTLTIQRTQQEDSAVYLCASSHGQGSGNIQYFGAGTRLSVL.

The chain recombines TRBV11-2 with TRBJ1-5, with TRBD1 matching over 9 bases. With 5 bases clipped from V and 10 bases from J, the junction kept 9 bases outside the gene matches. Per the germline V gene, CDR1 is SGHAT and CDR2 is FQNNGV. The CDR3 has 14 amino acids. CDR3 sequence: CASSMDRGAGPQHF. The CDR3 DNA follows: TGTGCCAGCAGCATGGACAGGGGCGCGGGCCCCCAGCATTTT.

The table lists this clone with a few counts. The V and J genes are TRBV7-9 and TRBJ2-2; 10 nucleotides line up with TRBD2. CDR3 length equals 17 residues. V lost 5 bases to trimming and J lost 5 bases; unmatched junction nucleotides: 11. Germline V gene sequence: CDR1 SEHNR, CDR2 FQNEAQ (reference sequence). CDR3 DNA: TGTGCCAGCAGCCCCCTGGGATCTAGCGGGAGTACCGGGGAGCTGTTTTTT. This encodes CASSPLGSSGSTGELFF.

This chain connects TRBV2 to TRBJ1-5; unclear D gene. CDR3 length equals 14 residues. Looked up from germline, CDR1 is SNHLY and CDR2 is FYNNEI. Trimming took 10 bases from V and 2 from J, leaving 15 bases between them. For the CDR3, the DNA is TGTGCCACCGCGCCCGGGGAGGGCAATCAGCCCCAGCATTTT. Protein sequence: CATAPGEGNQPQHF. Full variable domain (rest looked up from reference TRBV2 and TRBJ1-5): EPEVTQTPSHQVTQMGQEVILRCVPISNHLYFYWYRQILGQKVEFLVSFYNNEISEKSEIFDDQFSVERPDGSNFTLKIRSTKLEDSAMYFCATAPGEGNQPQHFGDGTRLSIL.

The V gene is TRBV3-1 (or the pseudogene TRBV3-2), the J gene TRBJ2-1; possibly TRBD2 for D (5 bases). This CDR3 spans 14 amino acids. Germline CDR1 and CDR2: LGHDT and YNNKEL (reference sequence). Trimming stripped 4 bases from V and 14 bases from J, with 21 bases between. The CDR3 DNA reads TGTGCCAGCAGCCCCCACCTTCCGGCCGGGGAGAAGTTCTTC. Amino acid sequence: CASSPHLPAGEKFF.

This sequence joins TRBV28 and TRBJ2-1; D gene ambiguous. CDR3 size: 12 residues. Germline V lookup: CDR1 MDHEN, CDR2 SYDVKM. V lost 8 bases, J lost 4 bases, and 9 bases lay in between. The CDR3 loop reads CASSLRYNEQFF. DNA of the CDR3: TGTGCCAGCTCCCTTCGGTACAATGAGCAGTTCTTC.

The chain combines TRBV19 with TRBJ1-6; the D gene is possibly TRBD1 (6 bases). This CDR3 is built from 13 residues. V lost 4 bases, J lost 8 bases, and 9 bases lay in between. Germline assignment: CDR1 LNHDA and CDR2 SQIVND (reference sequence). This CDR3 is CASSTGVHSPLHF. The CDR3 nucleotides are TGTGCCAGTAGTACAGGGGTACATTCACCCCTCCACTTT. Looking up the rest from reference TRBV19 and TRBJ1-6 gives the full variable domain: DGGITQSPKYLFRKEGQNVTLSCEQNLNHDAMYWYRQDPGQGLRLIYYSQIVNDFQKGDIAEGYSVSREKKESFPLTVTSAQKNPTAFYLCASSTGVHSPLHFGNGTRLTVT.

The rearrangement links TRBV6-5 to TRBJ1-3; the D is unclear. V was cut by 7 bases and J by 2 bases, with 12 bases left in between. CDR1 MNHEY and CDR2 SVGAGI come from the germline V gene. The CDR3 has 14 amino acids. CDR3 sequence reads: CASTVSPAGNTIYF. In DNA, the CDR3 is TGTGCCAGCACCGTTAGTCCGGCTGGAAACACCATATATTTT.

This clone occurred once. CDR3 loop: CASSIAPGLAGDEQFF. In DNA form, the CDR3 reads TGTGCCAGTAGTATCGCCCCGGGACTAGCGGGAGATGAGCAGTTCTTC. The chain links TRBV19 to TRBJ2-1; TRBD2 matches at 14 bases. Trimming took 3 bases from V and 8 from J; bases not matched to a gene: 6. Germline CDR1 and CDR2: LNHDA and SQIVND (reference sequence). CDR3 length: 16 residues.

This CDR3 is CASSLVAGGRTDTQYF. In DNA form, the CDR3 reads TGTGCCAGCAGCTTAGTGGCGGGGGGGCGAACAGATACGCAGTATTTT. This sequence joins TRBV7-2 and TRBJ2-3; 9 bases fit TRBD2. The CDR3 is made up of 16 amino acids. The germline gives CDR1 SGHTA, CDR2 FQGNSA. V gave up 1 base and J gave up 3 bases; unmatched junction bases: 5.

CDR3 DNA sequence: TGTGCTAGTGGTTCCGTGCGCCCCCCCCGCAATGAGCAGTTCTTC. Protein: CASGSVRPPRNEQFF. The chain has TRBV12-5 and TRBJ2-1; D is uncertain. CDR1 and CDR2 from the germline V gene are LGHNT and FRNRAP. Trimming shortened V by 4 bases and J by 6 bases, and 16 bases separated the two germline ends. The CDR3 consists of 15 residues.

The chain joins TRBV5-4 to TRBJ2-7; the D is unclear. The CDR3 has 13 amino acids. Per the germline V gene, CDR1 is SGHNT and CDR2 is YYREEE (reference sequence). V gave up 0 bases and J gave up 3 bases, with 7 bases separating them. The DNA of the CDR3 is TGTGCCAGCAGCTTGGGCCAGAACTACGAGCAGTACTTC. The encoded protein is CASSLGQNYEQYF.